This TCR beta chain was sequenced in a study of T cell responses to AZD1222 COVID-19 vaccine. Findings and limits, study-wide: In a largely white British group with more females than males, clonal diversity was possibly underestimated. Per reports, nearly half of all spike-specific TCRs target regions that are unmutated in variants. Compared with day 0, the breadth and depth of the Spike-specific TCR repertoire rose significantly after two doses of AZD1222.

In regard to this clone: Its cognate antigen is unknown.

CDR1 and CDR2 from the germline V gene are MDHEN and SYDVKM. V dropped 5 bases and J dropped 10 bases, with 12 bases sitting between them. The CDR3 runs 12 residues. The table came from immunoSEQ multiplex PCR; TCRdb's copy has only in-frame clones and leaves some out. The sample lists about 90,000 clones, 75% to 90% occurring once. V and J are TRBV28 and TRBJ2-1; possibly TRBD2 for D (5 bases). The sequenced sample was peripheral blood, obtained 28 days after the second AZD1222 dose. This TCR came from an adult who received the AZD1222 COVID-19 vaccine. The CDR3 here is CASSVQTKEQFF. The CDR3 DNA sequence: TGTGCCAGCAGTGTCCAGACTAAAGAGCAGTTCTTC.